Following are 28 T cell receptor beta chains from one sample sequenced in a study of cytomegalovirus exposure and HLA in healthy donors (dated 2017 in TCRdb). The library was produced with the immunoSEQ multiplex PCR assay. For the multiplex PCR, a mixture combining 60 forward primers for TCR Vbeta segments and 13 reverse primers for TCR Jbeta segments was used. The table comes from immuneACCESS by way of TCRdb, which keeps in-frame sequences with V and J called. Part of the clones is missing from these tables; in studies checked, under half for an unresolved V gene and the rest for unknown reasons. The sample table lists 150,000 to 200,000 clones, under 70% of them with a count of one. The biggest ten clones account for around 3% of the sample. Sequences were obtained from PBMCs. The receptor set was obtained from a woman aged 40 to 50 in good health and CMV-seropositive.

This clone has only a few counts. This chain links TRBV7-2 with TRBJ2-3; TRBD1 is a possible D gene (6 bases). V dropped 5 bases and J dropped 4 bases, with 19 bases sitting between them. This CDR3 spans 16 amino acids. Germline CDR1 reads SGHTA; CDR2 reads FQGNSA. CDR3 DNA sequence: TGTGCCAGCAGCGTCAGCAGGGGAGTCGTGTCAGATACGCAGTATTTT. Its translation is CASSVSRGVVSDTQYF. Based on the CDR3 plus reference TRBV7-2 and TRBJ2-3, the full variable domain is GAGVSQSPSNKVTEKGKDVELRCDPISGHTALYWYRQSLGQGLEFLIYFQGNSAPDKSGLPSDRFSAERTGGSVSTLTIQRTQQEDSAVYLCASSVSRGVVSDTQYFGPGTRLTVL.

This clone was seen just once. The chain uses TRBV27 and TRBJ2-7; 8 nucleotides align to TRBD2. The CDR3 consists of 17 residues. V was clipped by 1 base and J by 2 bases; unmatched bases: 10. The germline V gene encodes CDR1 MNHEY and CDR2 SMNVEV (reference sequence). The CDR3: CASSLYPSGSSTYEQYF. CDR3 DNA: TGTGCCAGCAGTTTATATCCGAGCGGGAGTTCAACCTACGAGCAGTACTTC.

The chain uses TRBV29-1 and TRBJ1-1; 7 bases line up with TRBD1. CDR1 and CDR2 from the germline V gene are SQVTM and ANQGSEA. The CDR3 is 14 amino acids. The junction had 11 bases not matched to a gene; V was cut back by 5 bases and J by 5 bases. CDR3 loop: CSVIETTGETEAFF. The CDR3 nucleotides are TGCAGCGTTATTGAGACCACAGGGGAAACTGAAGCTTTCTTT.

V gene TRBV28 combines with J gene TRBJ2-5; the match to TRBD2 covers 10 bases. In germline, CDR1 is MDHEN, CDR2 SYDVKM. This CDR3 spans 15 amino acids. The V and J ends lost 2 bases and 4 bases, in that order; junction bases with no gene match: 4. This chain's CDR3 is CASSLGAGGPETQYF. The CDR3 DNA reads TGTGCCAGCAGTTTAGGAGCGGGAGGGCCAGAGACCCAGTACTTC. The entire variable domain, with the rest obtained from reference TRBV28 and TRBJ2-5, is as follows: DVKVTQSSRYLVKRTGEKVFLECVQDMDHENMFWYRQDPGLGLRLIYFSYDVKMKEKGDIPEGYSVSREKKERFSLILESASTNQTSMYLCASSLGAGGPETQYFGPGTRLLVL.

This sequence joins TRBV7-6 and TRBJ2-1; D perhaps matches TRBD1 (6 bases). V was pared by 2 bases and J by 3 bases, with 11 bases between. The germline gives CDR1 SGHVS, CDR2 FNYEAQ. The CDR3 loop spans 15 amino acids. CDR3 coding DNA: TGTGCCAGCAGCTTATCGACAGGCCACTACAATGAGCAGTTCTTC. Translated, it gives CASSLSTGHYNEQFF.

The chain carries TRBV5-1 and TRBJ2-5, with D possibly matching TRBD1 (5 bases). Looked up from germline, CDR1 is SGHRS and CDR2 is YFSETQ. This CDR3 region has 11 residues. Trimming cost V 2 bases and J 8 bases, with 7 bases left between them. CDR3 DNA sequence: TGCGCCAGCAGCTTAACAGGAACCCAGTACTTC. This codes for CASSLTGTQYF.

The rearrangement joins TRBV19 to TRBJ1-2; 7 positions match TRBD1. The CDR3 sequence is 15 residues long. J was trimmed by 8 bases and V by 7 bases; bases with no gene match: 16. CDR1 is LNHDA, CDR2 SQIVND, per germline (reference sequence). The CDR3 region has the DNA TGTGCCAGTACGCCGGACAGGCCATATGTTTCGGGCTACACCTTC. Amino acid sequence: CASTPDRPYVSGYTF.

This clone has only one observation. This chain uses TRBV28 with TRBJ2-2, with 13 bases lining up with TRBD2. The germline V gene encodes CDR1 MDHEN and CDR2 SYDVKM. After removal of 5 bases from V and 4 bases from J, the junction contained 1 base not matched to a gene. CDR3 size: 15 residues. CDR3 protein: CASSRLAGGTGELFF. CDR3 DNA sequence: TGTGCCAGCAGTCGACTAGCGGGAGGCACCGGGGAGCTGTTTTTT.

This clone was seen once. The chain carries TRBV27 and TRBJ1-3, with 8 positions matching TRBD1. Losses at the gene ends were 4 bases for V and 0 bases for J; bases not matched to a gene: 11. The CDR3 totals 18 residues. Germline V gene lookup returns CDR1 MNHEY and CDR2 SMNVEV (reference sequence). The CDR3 DNA reads as TGTGCCAGCAGTTCCAGAGGACAGGGAGCCTTCTCTGGAAACACCATATATTTT. It codes for CASSSRGQGAFSGNTIYF.

The chain has TRBV11-2 and TRBJ2-1, with 13 bases matching TRBD2. Unmatched junction bases numbered 11, after V lost 0 bases and J lost 12 bases. The CDR3 has 17 residues. CDR1 and CDR2 from the germline V gene are SGHAT and FQNNGV. The CDR3 loop reads CASSLEGRTSGRSTQFF. The CDR3 coding sequence is TGTGCCAGCAGCTTAGAAGGCAGGACTAGCGGGAGATCGACGCAGTTCTTC.

CDR3: CASSPGQNEKLFF. As DNA, the CDR3 is TGTGCCAGCAGCCCGGGACAGAATGAAAAACTGTTTTTT. The V and J genes are TRBV13 and TRBJ1-4, with 7 bases identical to TRBD1. The length of the CDR3 is 13 residues. Trimming cost V 5 bases and J 5 bases; bases outside gene matches: 2. Germline CDR1 and CDR2: PRHDT and FYEKMQ (reference sequence).

The gene calls are TRBV4-2 and TRBJ2-1, with 7 bases identical to TRBD1. The V gene end was trimmed by 0 bases and the J gene end by 7 bases; junction bases not matched to a gene: 9. This CDR3 spans 16 amino acids. CDR1 is LGHNA and CDR2 is YNFKEQ in the germline V gene. The CDR3 DNA reads TGTGCCAGCAGCCAAGATGGTTCAACAGGGGTAAATGAGCAGTTCTTC. It translates to CASSQDGSTGVNEQFF.

As regards this clone: At one of its ends the junction is not consistent with the germline gene, which may arise from a read error. The chain combines TRBV19 with TRBJ1-5; D is ambiguous. This CDR3 region has 14 residues. Germline V gives CDR1 LNHDA, CDR2 SQIVND (reference sequence). The CDR3 sequence: CASSIDFADQPQNF. The CDR3 nucleotides read TGTGCCAGTAGTATAGATTTCGCGGATCAGCCCCAGAATTTT.

In its sample, this clone was seen a few times. This CDR3 is missing its conserved last phenylalanine or tryptophan, likely due to a read error. The limits of the CDR3 on the DNA are not certain, so only TCRdb's listed CDR3 is given. The V gene is TRBV6-4, the J gene TRBJ2-7; the D call of TRBD2 is as the table states it, not checked on the DNA. The CDR3 numbers 9 amino acids, ends counted. Germline CDR1 and CDR2: MRHNA and SNTAGT. The chain's CDR3 is CASRLGTSR.

The gene calls are TRBV4-3 and TRBJ2-2, with TRBD2 identical over 9 bases. With 1 base clipped from V and 6 bases from J, the junction kept 6 bases outside the gene matches. The CDR3 is 16 amino acids. Germline V gives CDR1 LGHNA, CDR2 YSLEER. The CDR3 reads CASSQARLAESGELFF. CDR3 in DNA: TGCGCCAGCAGCCAAGCCAGACTAGCGGAGTCCGGGGAGCTGTTTTTT.

The chain carries TRBV28 and TRBJ1-5; possibly TRBD1 for D (6 bases). Germline V lookup: CDR1 MDHEN, CDR2 SYDVKM. Trimming took 6 bases from V and 3 from J, leaving 9 bases between them. The CDR3 has 13 amino acids. The CDR3 DNA sequence: TGTGCCAGCAGACAGGGTTACAATCAGCCCCAGCATTTT. It specifies CASRQGYNQPQHF.

Here the CDR3 reads CASRDSINQPQHF. In DNA form, the CDR3 reads TGTGCCAGTAGAGACAGCATCAATCAGCCCCAGCATTTT. The J gene is TRBJ1-5, the V gene TRBV19, with D tentatively TRBD1 (5 bases). The CDR3 length is 13 residues. Per germline, CDR1 LNHDA and CDR2 SQIVND (reference sequence). V lost 6 bases, J lost 3 bases, and 9 bases lay in between.

V is TRBV7-3 and J is TRBJ2-1; 9 nucleotides agree with TRBD2. The V gene end was trimmed by 5 bases and the J gene end by 5 bases; junction bases not matched to a gene: 1. The germline CDR1 and CDR2 sequences are SGHTA and FQGTGA. CDR3 length equals 13 residues. The CDR3 reads CASSGLANNEQFF. CDR3 coding DNA: TGTGCCAGCAGCGGACTAGCGAACAATGAGCAGTTCTTC.

The chain has TRBV7-2 and TRBJ2-3; TRBD2 agrees at 11 bases. Germline trimming cut 4 bases from V and 6 bases from J; bases unmatched to any gene: 6. From germline, CDR1 is SGHTA and CDR2 FQGNSA. The CDR3 has 15 amino acids. The CDR3, as DNA: TGTGCCAGCAGCTCCAGACTAGCGGGGAGTGATACGCAGTATTTT. Protein product: CASSSRLAGSDTQYF.

V and J are TRBV5-1 and TRBJ2-2; 7 nucleotides align to TRBD2. The germline gives CDR1 SGHRS, CDR2 YFSETQ. This CDR3 comprises 17 residues. The V segment lost 2 bases and the J segment 2 bases; nucleotides outside the gene matches: 9. CDR3 residues: CASSLSGTPKNTGELFF. CDR3 DNA sequence: TGCGCCAGCAGCTTAAGCGGGACCCCCAAAAACACCGGGGAGCTGTTTTTT.

This chain connects TRBV5-6 to TRBJ2-1, with D possibly TRBD2 on 6 matching bases. Germline V CDR1 and CDR2: SGHDT, YYEEEE. The CDR3 loop spans 15 amino acids. V dropped 2 bases and J dropped 2 bases, with 11 bases sitting between them. As DNA, the CDR3 is TGTGCCAGCAGCTTTCTAGCGAGTCCCTACAATGAGCAGTTCTTC. Its protein is CASSFLASPYNEQFF.

The rearrangement joins TRBV4-2 to TRBJ2-2, with TRBD2 identical over 7 bases. The CDR3 covers 15 residues. Germline CDR1 LGHNA, CDR2 YNFKEQ. V dropped 1 base and J dropped 1; count of bases not matched to a gene: 0. Here the CDR3 reads CASSQAGGNTGELFF. Here the CDR3 DNA reads TGTGCCAGCAGCCAAGCGGGAGGGAACACCGGGGAGCTGTTTTTT.

The chain uses TRBV2 and TRBJ2-2; 7 positions match TRBD1. The J segment lost 0 bases and the V segment lost 6 bases, leaving 4 bases of the junction unmatched. The germline V gene has CDR1 SNHLY and CDR2 FYNNEI. The CDR3 extends over 15 amino acids. The CDR3 protein is CASSLGTANTGELFF. DNA for the CDR3: TGTGCCAGCAGCTTGGGGACAGCGAACACCGGGGAGCTGTTTTTT.

V is TRBV18 and J is TRBJ1-1; D is unclear. This CDR3 comprises 13 residues. Germline V gives CDR1 KGHSH, CDR2 LQKENI. V lost 3 bases to trimming and J lost 1 base, with 6 bases between them. CDR3 sequence reads: CASSPAGNTEAFF. CDR3 bases: TGTGCCAGCTCACCTGCGGGGAACACTGAAGCTTTCTTT.

This clone has a single count. The genes are TRBV4-1 and TRBJ1-5, with no clear D. CDR1 and CDR2 (germline): MGHRA, YSYEKL. The germline V and J ends were trimmed by 0 bases and 7 bases, with 7 bases remaining between them. There are 13 residues in the CDR3. This CDR3 is CASSQDVQQPQHF. The CDR3 bases are TGCGCCAGCAGCCAAGATGTTCAGCAGCCCCAGCATTTT.

Details on this clone: A read error may produce the germline difference seen at one junction end. This chain links TRBV5-4 with TRBJ1-1, with D perhaps TRBD1 (5 bases). The CDR3 consists of 14 residues. Germline V gene sequence: CDR1 SGHNT, CDR2 YYREEE (reference sequence). CDR3 coding DNA: TGTGCCAGCAGCCCCGGACGGGGGAACCCTGAAGCTTTCTTT. Its protein product is CASSPGRGNPEAFF. The complete variable domain, with remaining parts taken from reference TRBV5-4 and TRBJ1-1, reads ETGVTQSPTHLIKTRGQQVTLRCSSQSGHNTVSWYQQALGQGPQFIFQYYREEENGRGNFPPRFSGLQFPNYSSELNVNALELDDSALYLCASSPGRGNPEAFFGQGTRLTVV.

This clone came up a few times. The CDR3 DNA is TGTGCCAGCACCATCACAGCGGGAATCTACGAGCAGTACTTC. It encodes CASTITAGIYEQYF. The chain links TRBV7-9 to TRBJ2-7; 7 bases align to TRBD2. V lost 7 bases to trimming and J lost 3 bases; unmatched junction nucleotides: 9. The CDR3 runs to 14 residues. Germline V lookup: CDR1 SEHNR, CDR2 FQNEAQ (reference sequence).

The chain links TRBV6-1 to TRBJ1-2, with D perhaps matching TRBD1 (6 bases). Germline values: CDR1 MNHNS, CDR2 SASEGT. With 3 bases removed from V and 2 bases from J, the gap between germline ends came to 13 bases. The CDR3 covers 15 residues. This chain's CDR3 is CASSDPDSKNYGYTF. In DNA form, the CDR3 reads TGTGCCAGCAGTGACCCGGACAGCAAAAACTATGGCTACACCTTC.